This T cell receptor (beta chain) was recorded in a study of identical twins. V lost 4 bases, J lost 6 bases, and 10 bases lay in between. This CDR3 contains 13 residues. CDR1 MNHEY and CDR2 SVGAGI come from the germline V gene. Each CDR3 protein is one row after TCRdb ran MiXCR on the 5' RACE reads. Among 550,000 to 700,000 distinct CDR3 sequences, roughly 20% were seen once, and the ten largest hold roughly 4.3%. This sample was also put to use in a study of T cells expressing NK-cell markers.

This TCR was recovered from a woman under 30 in good health. V is TRBV6-5 and J is TRBJ2-1; D is possibly TRBD1 (5 bases). The sequenced material came from PBMCs. The CDR3 protein is CASSWGQSNEQFF. The DNA of the CDR3 is TGTGCCAGCAGTTGGGGCCAGTCCAATGAGCAGTTCTTC.